This entry lists 17 T cell receptor beta chains sequenced from one sample in a study of post-analysis software for immune sequencing data. Study-level results: There were five TRBV segments more frequent in patients than controls, and TRBV5-6, TRBV5-1 and TRBV20-1 were among them.

The antigens of these receptors remain unknown. The authors incorporated unique molecular identifiers into the TCR beta cDNA libraries. MiXCR, applied by TCRdb to the PCR reads, yields one record per CDR3 protein. The repertoire holds some 260,000 distinct CDR3 sequences, 30% to 45% seen once, with under 5% in the top ten. Sequenced material: blood. The receptors were sampled from a girl aged 10 to 17 with multiple sclerosis.

Notes on this clonotype: A much larger clone sits a single nucleotide away, making a read error possible. The V gene is TRBV6-1, the J gene TRBJ1-2; D might be TRBD1 (6 bases). Germline V gene lookup returns CDR1 MNHNS and CDR2 SASEGT. Trimming removed 9 bases from V and 5 bases from J, with 16 bases in between. The CDR3 runs 13 residues. The CDR3 loop reads CARPLPGAYGYTF. The DNA for the CDR3 is TGTGCCAGGCCTCTTCCAGGGGCTTATGGCTACACCTTC.

This clonotype was observed once. The chain combines TRBV28 with TRBJ1-1, with D hard to call. Looked up from germline, CDR1 is MDHEN and CDR2 is SYDVKM. Deletions cut 10 bases from V and 7 bases from J, with 19 bases between. The CDR3 sequence is 13 residues long. The CDR3 DNA sequence: TGTGCCACCAGACCCCCGGAGGGCGGTGAAGCTTTCTTT. This codes for CATRPPEGGEAFF.

The J gene is TRBJ2-7, the V gene TRBV10-3; TRBD1 aligns across 10 bases. There are 14 residues in the CDR3. After removal of 5 bases from V and 3 bases from J, the junction contained 4 bases not matched to a gene. CDR1 is ENHRY, CDR2 SYGVKD, per germline. The CDR3 spells CAISWGQGRYEQYF. The CDR3 DNA follows: TGTGCCATCAGTTGGGGACAGGGGCGCTACGAGCAGTACTTC.

This clonotype occurred many times. V and J are TRBV2 and TRBJ2-1, with 8 bases lining up with TRBD2. The CDR3 covers 16 residues. The germline gives CDR1 SNHLY, CDR2 FYNNEI. With V trimmed by 6 bases and J by 5 bases, 12 bases remained unmatched. Here the CDR3 reads CASRGLRGALDNEQFF. The CDR3 DNA reads as TGTGCCAGCAGGGGGTTGCGGGGGGCCCTGGACAATGAGCAGTTCTTC.

This clonotype showed up many times. This chain joins TRBV4-1 and TRBJ1-2; 8 bases are shared with TRBD1. Germline V gene data show CDR1 as MGHRA and CDR2 as YSYEKL. V dropped 0 bases and J dropped 4; count of bases not matched to a gene: 7. The CDR3 length is 16 residues. In nucleotides, the CDR3 is TGCGCCAGCAGCCAAGATCCACAGGGGGTGACCTATGGCTACACCTTC. Translating gives CASSQDPQGVTYGYTF.

This clonotype was seen a handful of times. The genes are TRBV20-1 and TRBJ2-1; D unresolved. Between the trimmed V and J ends, which lost 4 bases and 14 bases, there was a span of 9 bases. The CDR3 extends over 9 amino acids. Germline V gives CDR1 DFQATT, CDR2 SNEGSKA (reference sequence). The CDR3 DNA reads TGCAGTGCTAATGGGGTGGAGTTCTTC. Protein: CSANGVEFF.

The table lists this clonotype with many counts. The chain has TRBV3-1 and TRBJ2-4; tentative D call: TRBD2 (6 bases). CDR1 is LGHDT, CDR2 YNNKEL, per germline (reference sequence). The CDR3 is 13 residues long. Deletions cut 1 base from V and 8 bases from J, with 9 bases between. As DNA, the CDR3 is TGTGCCAGCAGCCAAGGGCCGGGGGACATTCAGTACTTC. Amino acids: CASSQGPGDIQYF.

The chain combines TRBV29-1 with TRBJ1-5; tentative D call: TRBD1 (5 bases). Germline V gene lookup returns CDR1 SQVTM and CDR2 ANQGSEA. The CDR3 covers 13 residues. The V end was cut by 7 bases, the J end by 10 bases, with 20 bases between. This CDR3 is CSGTDGTGGPQHF. In DNA, the CDR3 is TGCAGCGGGACCGACGGGACGGGCGGACCCCAGCATTTT. Drawing the rest from reference TRBV29-1 and TRBJ1-5, the complete variable domain is SAVISQKPSRDICQRGTSLTIQCQVDSQVTMMFWYRQQPGQSLTLIATANQGSEATYESGFVIDKFPISRPNLTFSTLTVSNMSPEDSSIYLCSGTDGTGGPQHFGDGTRLSIL.

CDR3 protein: CASSSQGLRNQPQHF. CDR3 in DNA: TGCGCCAGCAGCAGCCAGGGGTTGCGCAATCAGCCCCAGCATTTT. The chain links TRBV5-1 to TRBJ1-5; possibly TRBD1 for D (6 bases). CDR1 SGHRS and CDR2 YFSETQ come from the germline V gene. Trimming cost V 4 bases and J 2 bases, with 13 bases left between them. This CDR3 region has 15 residues.

In its sample, this clonotype was seen many times. This rearrangement joins TRBV3-1 to TRBJ2-1, with 12 bases fitting TRBD2. This CDR3 region has 15 residues. CDR1 and CDR2 from the germline V gene are LGHDT and YNNKEL (reference sequence). The J segment lost 3 bases and the V segment lost 5 bases, leaving 2 bases of the junction unmatched. The CDR3 here is CASSATSGSYNEQFF. CDR3 sequence (DNA): TGTGCCAGCAGCGCGACTAGCGGGAGCTACAATGAGCAGTTCTTC.

The count of this clonotype is one. This may arise from a read error, as a much more abundant clone is one base away. This chain connects TRBV5-1 to TRBJ2-3, with 8 positions matching TRBD2. The V gene's germline CDR1 is SGHRS and CDR2 YFSETQ. V was clipped by 4 bases and J by 4 bases; unmatched bases: 11. This CDR3 is built from 16 residues. CDR3 coding DNA: TGCGCCAGCAGCATGGTTAGCGGGGTCGGATCAGATACGCAGTATTTT. Translation: CASSMVSGVGSDTQYF. Full variable domain (rest looked up from reference TRBV5-1 and TRBJ2-3): KAGVTQTPRYLIKTRGQQVTLSCSPISGHRSVSWYQQTPGQGLQFLFEYFSETQRNKGNFPGRFSGRQFSNSRSEMNVSTLELGDSALYLCASSMVSGVGSDTQYFGPGTRLTVL.

This clonotype was observed a handful of times. A single base separates this from a much larger clone, so it may be a read error. The V gene is TRBV29-1, the J gene TRBJ2-5; 7 nucleotides agree with TRBD2. Unmatched junction bases numbered 18, after V lost 3 bases and J lost 11 bases. Germline loops: CDR1 SQVTM, CDR2 ANQGSEA. CDR3 length: 15 amino acids. This CDR3 reads CSVDEGGSSTNEQYF. For the CDR3, the DNA is TGCAGCGTTGATGAGGGCGGGAGTTCGACCAATGAGCAGTACTTC.

In the case of this clonotype: A much larger clone differs by one base, so this may be a read error. CDR3 bases: TGTGCCAGCAGCGTAGAGCCCCCCTCAGATACGCAGTATTTT. It is translated as CASSVEPPSDTQYF. The V call is TRBV9, the J call TRBJ2-3; no reliable D call. CDR1 is SGDLS, CDR2 YYNGEE, per germline. CDR3 length equals 14 residues. V shed 0 bases and J shed 4 bases, with 9 bases lying between them.

This clonotype was seen a handful of times. The chain is built from TRBV12-3 or TRBV12-4 and TRBJ1-5; no firm D call. This CDR3 spans 16 amino acids. Trimming removed 3 bases from V and 3 bases from J, with 15 bases in between. The CDR3 is CASSLQGSADNQPQHF. The CDR3 region has the DNA TGTGCCAGCAGTTTGCAAGGATCGGCAGACAATCAGCCCCAGCATTTT.

This clonotype was recorded at least ten times. This chain joins TRBV3-1 and TRBJ2-3; no clear D gene. This CDR3 is built from 13 residues. Trimming took off 1 base at V and 6 bases at J, with 8 bases between the two ends. Per germline, CDR1 LGHDT and CDR2 YNNKEL (reference sequence). As DNA, the CDR3 is TGTGCCAGCAGCCAAGGACTCATGGATACGCAGTATTTT. It specifies CASSQGLMDTQYF.

As regards this clonotype: A much larger clone is a single base away; this may be a read error. The chain employs TRBV20-1 and TRBJ2-1; the match to TRBD1 covers 7 bases. The CDR3 is 11 amino acids. Per the germline V gene, CDR1 is DFQATT and CDR2 is SNEGSKA (reference sequence). The CDR3 nucleotides read TGCAGGGCCATGACAGGGAATGAGCAGTTCTTC. Protein product: CRAMTGNEQFF.

This clonotype was observed many times. The CDR3: CASSRGESNQPQHF. The CDR3 DNA reads TGCGCCAGCAGCCGAGGAGAGAGCAATCAGCCCCAGCATTTT. The chain recombines TRBV5-1 with TRBJ1-5, with unresolved D. The length of the CDR3 is 14 residues. Trimming left V 4 bases short and J 1 base short, with 9 bases between. The germline CDR1 and CDR2 sequences are SGHRS and YFSETQ.